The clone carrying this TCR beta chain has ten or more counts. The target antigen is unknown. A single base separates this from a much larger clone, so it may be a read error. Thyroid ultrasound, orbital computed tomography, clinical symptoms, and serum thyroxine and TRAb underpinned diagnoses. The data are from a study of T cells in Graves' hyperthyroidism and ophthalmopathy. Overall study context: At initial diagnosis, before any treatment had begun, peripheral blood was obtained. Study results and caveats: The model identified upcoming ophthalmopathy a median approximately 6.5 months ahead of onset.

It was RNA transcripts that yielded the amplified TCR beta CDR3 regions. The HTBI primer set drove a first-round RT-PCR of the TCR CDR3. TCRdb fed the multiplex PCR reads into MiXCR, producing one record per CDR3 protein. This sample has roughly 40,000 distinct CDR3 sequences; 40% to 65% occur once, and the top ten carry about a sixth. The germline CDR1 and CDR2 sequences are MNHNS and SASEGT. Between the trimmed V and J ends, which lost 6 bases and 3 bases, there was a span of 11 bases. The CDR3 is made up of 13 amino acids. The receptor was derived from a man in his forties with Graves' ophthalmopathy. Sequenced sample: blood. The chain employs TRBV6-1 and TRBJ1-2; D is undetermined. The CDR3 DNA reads TGTGCCAGCAGAGGCCGGGCTGACTATGGCTACACCTTC. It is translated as CASRGRADYGYTF.